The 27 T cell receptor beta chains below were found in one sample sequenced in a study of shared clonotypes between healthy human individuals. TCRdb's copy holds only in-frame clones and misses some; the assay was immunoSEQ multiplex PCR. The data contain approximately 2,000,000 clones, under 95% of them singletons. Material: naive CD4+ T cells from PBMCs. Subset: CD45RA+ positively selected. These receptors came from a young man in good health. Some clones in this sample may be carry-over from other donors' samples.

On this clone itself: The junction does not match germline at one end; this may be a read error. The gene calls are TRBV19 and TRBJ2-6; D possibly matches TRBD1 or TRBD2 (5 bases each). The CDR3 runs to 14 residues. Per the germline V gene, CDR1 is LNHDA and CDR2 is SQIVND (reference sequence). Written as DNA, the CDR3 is TGTGCCTGTAGGGGAGCTACAGGGGCCAACGTCCTGACTTTC. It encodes CACRGATGANVLTF.

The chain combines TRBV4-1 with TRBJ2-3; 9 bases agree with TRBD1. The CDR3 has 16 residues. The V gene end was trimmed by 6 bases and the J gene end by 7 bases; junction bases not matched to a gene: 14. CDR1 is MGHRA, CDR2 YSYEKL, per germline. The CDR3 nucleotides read TGCGCCAGCAGACAACCCGGGACAGGGACGGGGAATACGCAGTATTTT. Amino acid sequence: CASRQPGTGTGNTQYF.

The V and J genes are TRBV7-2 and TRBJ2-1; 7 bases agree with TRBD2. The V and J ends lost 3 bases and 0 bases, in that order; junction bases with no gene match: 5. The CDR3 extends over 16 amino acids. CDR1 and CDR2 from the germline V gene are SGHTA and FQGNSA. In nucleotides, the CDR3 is TGTGCCAGCAGCTTCCAAGCGGGAAACTCCTACAATGAGCAGTTCTTC. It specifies CASSFQAGNSYNEQFF.

The chain's CDR3 is CASSPLAGGPDTQYF. The CDR3 DNA sequence: TGTGCCAGCAGCCCCCTCGCGGGAGGGCCAGATACGCAGTATTTT. The chain links TRBV9 to TRBJ2-3, with 9 bases aligning to TRBD2. Germline V gene data show CDR1 as SGDLS and CDR2 as YYNGEE. The CDR3 runs to 15 residues. V shed 4 bases, J shed 4 bases, and the junction held 7 bases outside the gene matches.

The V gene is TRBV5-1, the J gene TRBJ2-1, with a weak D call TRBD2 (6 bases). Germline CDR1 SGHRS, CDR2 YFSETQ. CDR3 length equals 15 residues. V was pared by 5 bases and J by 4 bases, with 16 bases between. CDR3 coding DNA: TGCGCCAGCAGTCCCGGGGGAGCGCAGTACAATGAGCAGTTCTTC. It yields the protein CASSPGGAQYNEQFF.

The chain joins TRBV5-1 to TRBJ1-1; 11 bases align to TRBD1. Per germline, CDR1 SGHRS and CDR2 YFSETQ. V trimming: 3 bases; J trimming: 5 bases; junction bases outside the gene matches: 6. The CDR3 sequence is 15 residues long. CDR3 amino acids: CASSWMGQGETEAFF. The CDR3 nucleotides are TGCGCCAGCAGCTGGATGGGACAGGGGGAGACTGAAGCTTTCTTT.

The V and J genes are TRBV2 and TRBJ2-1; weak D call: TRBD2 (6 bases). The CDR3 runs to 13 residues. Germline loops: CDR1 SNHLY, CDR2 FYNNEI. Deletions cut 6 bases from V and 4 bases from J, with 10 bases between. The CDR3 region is CASSWGLYNEQFF. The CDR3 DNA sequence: TGTGCCAGCAGCTGGGGACTTTACAATGAGCAGTTCTTC.

The CDR3 region has the DNA TGTGCCAGCAGCCAAGTCGTTAGAGGCAATGAGCAGTTCTTC. Protein product: CASSQVVRGNEQFF. The V call is TRBV14, the J call TRBJ2-1; D gene ambiguous. CDR1 and CDR2 from the germline V gene are SGHDN and FVKESK. Trimming stripped 1 base from V and 6 bases from J, with 10 bases between. CDR3 length: 14 residues.

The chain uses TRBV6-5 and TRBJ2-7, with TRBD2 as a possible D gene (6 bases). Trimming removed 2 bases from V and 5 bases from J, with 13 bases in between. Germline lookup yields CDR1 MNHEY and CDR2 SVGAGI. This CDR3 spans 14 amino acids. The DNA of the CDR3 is TGTGCCAGCAGTTACGGGGGACTTTCTCACGAGCAGTACTTC. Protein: CASSYGGLSHEQYF.

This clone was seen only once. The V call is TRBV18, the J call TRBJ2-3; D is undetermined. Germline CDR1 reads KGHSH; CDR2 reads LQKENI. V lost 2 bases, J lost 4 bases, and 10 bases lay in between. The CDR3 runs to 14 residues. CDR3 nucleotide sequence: TGTGCCAGCTCACCATCGAGTAGGGCAGATACGCAGTATTTT. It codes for CASSPSSRADTQYF.

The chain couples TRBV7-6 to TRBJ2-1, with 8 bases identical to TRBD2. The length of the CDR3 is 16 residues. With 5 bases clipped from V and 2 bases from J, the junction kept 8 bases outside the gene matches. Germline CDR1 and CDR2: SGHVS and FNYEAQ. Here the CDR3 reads CASSPYPGGPYNEQFF. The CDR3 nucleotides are TGTGCCAGCAGCCCTTACCCGGGGGGGCCCTACAATGAGCAGTTCTTC.

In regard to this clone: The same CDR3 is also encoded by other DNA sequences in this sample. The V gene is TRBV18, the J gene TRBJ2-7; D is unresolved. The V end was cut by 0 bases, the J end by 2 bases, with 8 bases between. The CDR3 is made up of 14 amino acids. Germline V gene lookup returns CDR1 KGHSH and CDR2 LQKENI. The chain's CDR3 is CASSPPGRTYEQYF. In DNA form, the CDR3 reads TGTGCCAGCTCACCACCGGGCCGGACCTACGAGCAGTACTTC.

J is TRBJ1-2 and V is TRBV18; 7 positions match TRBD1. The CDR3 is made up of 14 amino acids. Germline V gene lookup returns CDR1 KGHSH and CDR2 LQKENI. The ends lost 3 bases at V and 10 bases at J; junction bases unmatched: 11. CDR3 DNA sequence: TGTGCCAGCTCACCTCCGGGGACAAGGGGGCACTACACCTTC. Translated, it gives CASSPPGTRGHYTF.

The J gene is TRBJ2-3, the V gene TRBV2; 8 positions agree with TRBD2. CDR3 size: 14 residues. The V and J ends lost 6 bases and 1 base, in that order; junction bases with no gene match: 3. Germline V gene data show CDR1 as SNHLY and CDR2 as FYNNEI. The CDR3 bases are TGTGCCAGCAGACTAGCGGTGCGCACAGATACGCAGTATTTT. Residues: CASRLAVRTDTQYF.

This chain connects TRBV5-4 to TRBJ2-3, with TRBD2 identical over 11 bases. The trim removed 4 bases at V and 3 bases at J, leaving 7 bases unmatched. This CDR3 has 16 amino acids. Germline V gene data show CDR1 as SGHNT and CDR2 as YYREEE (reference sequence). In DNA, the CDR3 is TGTGCCAGCAGCCTGTACCTAGCGGGAGGAACAGATACGCAGTATTTT. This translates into CASSLYLAGGTDTQYF.

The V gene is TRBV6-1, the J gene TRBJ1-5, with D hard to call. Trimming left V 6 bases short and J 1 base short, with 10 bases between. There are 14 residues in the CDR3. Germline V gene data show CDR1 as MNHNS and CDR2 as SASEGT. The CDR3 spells CASSVGQSNQPQHF. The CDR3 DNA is TGTGCCAGCAGCGTCGGGCAGAGCAATCAGCCCCAGCATTTT.

CDR3 bases: TGTGCCAGCCTAAGCGGGGTCCAAGAGACCCAGTACTTC. Its translation: CASLSGVQETQYF. The chain recombines TRBV28 with TRBJ2-5; 7 bases align to TRBD2. The trim removed 8 bases at V and 1 base at J, leaving 4 bases unmatched. CDR3 length: 13 amino acids. Germline assignment: CDR1 MDHEN and CDR2 SYDVKM.

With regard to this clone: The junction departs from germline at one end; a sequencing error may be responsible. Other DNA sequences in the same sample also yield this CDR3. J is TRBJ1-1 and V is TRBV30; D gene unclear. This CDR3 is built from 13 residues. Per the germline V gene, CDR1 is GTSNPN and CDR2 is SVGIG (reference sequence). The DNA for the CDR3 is TGTGCCTGGAGTTGGGCCATGAACACTGAGGCTTTCTTT. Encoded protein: CAWSWAMNTEAFF.

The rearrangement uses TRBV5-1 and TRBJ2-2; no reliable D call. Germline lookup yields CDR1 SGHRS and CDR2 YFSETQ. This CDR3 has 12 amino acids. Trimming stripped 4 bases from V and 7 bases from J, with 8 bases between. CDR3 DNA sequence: TGCGCCAGCAGCCCGCATCTCGGGGAGCTGTTTTTT. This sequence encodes CASSPHLGELFF.

The CDR3 is CASARGTGTAYEQYF. The CDR3 DNA reads as TGTGCCAGCGCCAGAGGGACAGGGACGGCCTACGAGCAGTACTTC. The chain uses TRBV6-6 and TRBJ2-7, with 9 bases that match TRBD1. Germline CDR1 and CDR2: MNHNY and SVGAGI (reference sequence). The CDR3 contains 15 residues. V shed 8 bases and J 2 bases; nucleotides not matched to a gene: 10.

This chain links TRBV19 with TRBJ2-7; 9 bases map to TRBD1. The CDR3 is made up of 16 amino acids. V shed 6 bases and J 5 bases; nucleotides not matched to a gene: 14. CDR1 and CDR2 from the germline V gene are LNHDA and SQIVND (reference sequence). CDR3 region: CASSQDLRDRVHEQYF. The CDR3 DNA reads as TGTGCCAGTAGCCAAGACCTCCGGGACAGGGTCCACGAGCAGTACTTC.

For the CDR3, the DNA is TGTGCCAGCACGGTTTCGGACGCGGTGACCTACGAGCAGTACTTC. As protein: CASTVSDAVTYEQYF. The chain carries TRBV2 and TRBJ2-7; D unclear. This CDR3 spans 15 amino acids. Germline V gene data show CDR1 as SNHLY and CDR2 as FYNNEI. V lost 7 bases to trimming and J lost 2 bases, with 18 bases between them. The entire variable domain, with the rest obtained from reference TRBV2 and TRBJ2-7, is as follows: EPEVTQTPSHQVTQMGQEVILRCVPISNHLYFYWYRQILGQKVEFLVSFYNNEISEKSEIFDDQFSVERPDGSNFTLKIRSTKLEDSAMYFCASTVSDAVTYEQYFGPGTRLTVT.

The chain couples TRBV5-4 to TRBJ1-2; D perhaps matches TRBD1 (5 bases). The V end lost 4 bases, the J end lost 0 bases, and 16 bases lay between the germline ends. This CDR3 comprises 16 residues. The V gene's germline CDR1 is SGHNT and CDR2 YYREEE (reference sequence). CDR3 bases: TGTGCCAGCAGCCCGGACATTTCGAGAGCTAACTATGGCTACACCTTC. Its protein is CASSPDISRANYGYTF.

CDR3 nucleotides: TGCAGCGTTCCCCCCGTAGCGTTCTCTGGGGCCAACGTCCTGACTTTC. This codes for CSVPPVAFSGANVLTF. The V call is TRBV29-1, the J call TRBJ2-6; TRBD2 might be the D (5 bases). V lost 5 bases and J 0 bases, leaving 14 bases between the germline ends. Germline V gene sequence: CDR1 SQVTM, CDR2 ANQGSEA. The CDR3 contains 16 residues.

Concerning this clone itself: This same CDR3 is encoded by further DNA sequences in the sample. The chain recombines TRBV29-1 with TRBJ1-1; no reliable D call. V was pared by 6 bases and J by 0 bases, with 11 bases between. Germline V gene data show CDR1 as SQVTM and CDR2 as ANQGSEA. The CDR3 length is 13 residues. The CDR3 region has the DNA TGCAGCGTCGGACGGCTCATGAACACTGAAGCTTTCTTT. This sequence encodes CSVGRLMNTEAFF.

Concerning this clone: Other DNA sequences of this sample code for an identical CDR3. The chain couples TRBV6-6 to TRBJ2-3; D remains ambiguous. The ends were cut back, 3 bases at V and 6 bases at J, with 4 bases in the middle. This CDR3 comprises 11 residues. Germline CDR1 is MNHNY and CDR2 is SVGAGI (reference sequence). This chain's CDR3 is CASSYLDTQYF. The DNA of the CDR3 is TGTGCCAGCAGTTATCTTGATACGCAGTATTTT.

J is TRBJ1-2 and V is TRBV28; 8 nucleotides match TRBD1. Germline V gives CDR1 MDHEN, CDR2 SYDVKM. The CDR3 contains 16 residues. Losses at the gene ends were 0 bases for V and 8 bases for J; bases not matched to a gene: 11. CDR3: CASSLWETGVLGGYTF. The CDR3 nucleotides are TGTGCCAGCAGTTTATGGGAGACAGGGGTTTTGGGAGGCTACACCTTC.